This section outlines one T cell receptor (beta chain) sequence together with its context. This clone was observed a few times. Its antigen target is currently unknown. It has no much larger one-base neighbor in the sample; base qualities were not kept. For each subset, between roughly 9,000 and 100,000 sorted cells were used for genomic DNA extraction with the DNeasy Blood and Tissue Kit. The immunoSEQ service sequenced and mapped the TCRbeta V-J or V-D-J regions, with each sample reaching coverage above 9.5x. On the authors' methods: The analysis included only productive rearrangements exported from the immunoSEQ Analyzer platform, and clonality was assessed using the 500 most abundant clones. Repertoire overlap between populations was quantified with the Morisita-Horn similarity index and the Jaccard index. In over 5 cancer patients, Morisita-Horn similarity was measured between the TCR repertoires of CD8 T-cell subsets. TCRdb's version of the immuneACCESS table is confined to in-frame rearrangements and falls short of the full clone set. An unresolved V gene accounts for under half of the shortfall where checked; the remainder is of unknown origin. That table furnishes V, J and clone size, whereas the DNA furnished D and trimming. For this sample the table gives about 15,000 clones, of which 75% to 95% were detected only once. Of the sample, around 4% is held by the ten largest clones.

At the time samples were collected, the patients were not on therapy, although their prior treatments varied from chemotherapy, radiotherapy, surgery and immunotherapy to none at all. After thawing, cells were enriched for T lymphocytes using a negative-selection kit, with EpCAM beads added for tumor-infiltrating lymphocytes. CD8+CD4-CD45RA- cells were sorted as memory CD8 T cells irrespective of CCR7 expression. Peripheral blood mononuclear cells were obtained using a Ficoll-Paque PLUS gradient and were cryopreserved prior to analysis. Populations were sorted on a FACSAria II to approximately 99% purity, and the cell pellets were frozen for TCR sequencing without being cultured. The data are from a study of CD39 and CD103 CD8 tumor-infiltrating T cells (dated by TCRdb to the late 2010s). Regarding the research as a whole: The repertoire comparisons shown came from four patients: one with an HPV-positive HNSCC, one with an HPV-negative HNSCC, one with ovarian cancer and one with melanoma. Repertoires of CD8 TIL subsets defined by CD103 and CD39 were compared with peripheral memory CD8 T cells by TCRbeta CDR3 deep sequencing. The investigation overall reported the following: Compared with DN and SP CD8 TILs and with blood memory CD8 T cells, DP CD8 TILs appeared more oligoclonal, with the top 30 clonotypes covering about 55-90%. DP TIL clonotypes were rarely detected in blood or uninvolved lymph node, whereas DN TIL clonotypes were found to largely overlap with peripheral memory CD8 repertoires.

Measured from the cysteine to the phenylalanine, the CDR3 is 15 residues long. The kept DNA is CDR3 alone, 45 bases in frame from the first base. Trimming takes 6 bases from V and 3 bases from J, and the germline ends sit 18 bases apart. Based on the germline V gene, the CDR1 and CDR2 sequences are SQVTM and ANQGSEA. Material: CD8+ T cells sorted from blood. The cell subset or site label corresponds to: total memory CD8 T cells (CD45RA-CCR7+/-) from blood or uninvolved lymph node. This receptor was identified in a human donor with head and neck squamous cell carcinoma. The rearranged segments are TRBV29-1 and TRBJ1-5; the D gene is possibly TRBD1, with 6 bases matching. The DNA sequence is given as TGCAGCGTGGCGGGTGAGGGGGAGCTCAATCAGCCCCAGCATTTT. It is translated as CSVAGEGELNQPQHF. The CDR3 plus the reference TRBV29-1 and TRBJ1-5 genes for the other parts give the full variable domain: SAVISQKPSRDICQRGTSLTIQCQVDSQVTMMFWYRQQPGQSLTLIATANQGSEATYESGFVIDKFPISRPNLTFSTLTVSNMSPEDSSIYLCSVAGEGELNQPQHFGDGTRLSIL.